Following are 7 T cell receptor beta chains from one sample sequenced in a study of T cells in women clearing cervical HPV infection. The data were produced by immunoSEQ multiplex PCR, yet TCRdb's version contains in-frame clones alone and is incomplete. In total, the table holds around 23,000 clones. The sample consisted of blood buffy coat. The receptors come from a woman aged 18 to 75 with a cervical HPV16 infection that either progressed to CIN3+ or cleared (not recorded which).

Concerning this clone itself: The sequenced fragment ends 3 residues before the CDR3 boundary, so the rest is inferred from the germline J gene. The rearrangement joins TRBV20-1 to TRBJ2-1; 8 nucleotides match TRBD1. CDR3 size: 17 residues. J gave up 3 bases and V 6 bases, and 16 bases lay outside the gene matches. Germline CDR1 DFQATT, CDR2 SNEGSKA (reference sequence). The CDR3 loop is CSATPPRTGPHYNEQFF. CDR3 DNA, as far as it was read: TGCAGTGCGACGCCACCCCGGACAGGGCCCCACTACAATGAG.

With regard to this clone: Coverage ceases 3 residues before the CDR3 finishes, and the germline J gene fills in the end. The chain couples TRBV19 to TRBJ1-1; maybe TRBD1 (5 bases). This CDR3 is 12 amino acids long. Germline V gene lookup returns CDR1 LNHDA and CDR2 SQIVND (reference sequence). The part of the CDR3 DNA that was read is TGTGCCAGTAGTATAGGGGGGGGTGCA. Translating gives CASSIGGGA. The entire CDR3 sequence reads CASSIGGGAAFF.

Notes on this clone: The read ends 3 residues shy of where the CDR3 ends; the end is completed using the germline J gene. The chain has TRBV20-1 and TRBJ1-5; D ambiguous. The V end lost 5 bases, the J end lost 4 bases, and 9 bases lay between the germline ends. The CDR3 consists of 12 residues. From germline, CDR1 is DFQATT and CDR2 SNEGSKA (reference sequence). CDR3 sequence: CSASGWNQPQHF. The CDR3 DNA, read in part, is TGCAGTGCTTCCGGGTGGAATCAGCCC.

Remarks on this clone: The read falls 3 residues short of the CDR3 end, and the missing part is taken from the germline J gene. V and J are TRBV20-1 and TRBJ2-5, with 11 bases that match TRBD2. Germline V gives CDR1 DFQATT, CDR2 SNEGSKA (reference sequence). Trimming took 6 bases from V and 3 from J; bases not matched to a gene: 6. The CDR3 is 14 residues long. CDR3 loop: CSAPGTSGKETQYF. The DNA read from the CDR3 is TGCAGTGCCCCCGGGACTAGCGGAAAAGAGACC.

For this clone: Coverage ceases 3 residues before the CDR3 finishes, and the germline J gene fills in the end. This chain joins TRBV10-3 and TRBJ2-7; TRBD1 might be the D (5 bases). The CDR3 loop spans 13 amino acids. Trimming stripped 9 bases from V and 6 bases from J, with 18 bases between. Germline CDR1 reads ENHRY; CDR2 reads SYGVKD. The CDR3 sequence is CAIIDQGGGEQYF. The sequenced part of the CDR3 DNA is TGTGCCATTATTGACCAGGGTGGTGGCGAG.

Comments on this clone: The CDR3 end lies 3 residues beyond the end of the read and is filled in from the germline J gene. The V gene is TRBV11-3, the J gene TRBJ2-3; perhaps TRBD1 as D (6 bases). The V end lost 5 bases, the J end lost 2 bases, and 14 bases lay between the germline ends. Germline V CDR1 and CDR2: SGHNT, YENEEA. The CDR3 spans 15 residues. The CDR3 region is CASSITDSFTDTQYF. The covered CDR3 bases are TGTGCCAGCAGCATAACGGACAGTTTCACAGATACG.

Turning to this clone: The sequence runs out 3 residues before the end of the CDR3; the remainder is reconstructed from the germline J gene. The chain combines TRBV7-7 with TRBJ2-3; 7 nucleotides agree with TRBD1. Germline assignment: CDR1 SSHAT and CDR2 FNYEAQ (reference sequence). The CDR3 sequence is 13 residues long. The CDR3 loop reads CASSLDRNQPQYF. Partial CDR3 DNA: TGTGCCAGCAGCCTGGACAGGAATCAGCCG.